This T cell receptor (beta chain) was found in a study of T cells expressing NK-cell markers (dated by TCRdb to between 2020 and 2021). For the study in its entirety: Three sorted T-cell subsets (CD3+CD56+NKG2C+, CD3+CD56+NKG2C- and CD3+CD56-NKG2C+) from several donors had their TCR beta-chain repertoires profiled. The eight sequenced donors were randomly selected healthy volunteers, three men and five women. Among the eight sequenced donors, seven were HCMV-seropositive and one was HCMV-seronegative. Sequencing of the libraries produced 2 x 150 bp reads on Illumina HiSeq 2000/2500, MiSeq or NextSeq.

A commercial ELISA kit detecting HCMV-specific IgG in serum was used to determine HCMV serostatus. Ficoll density gradient centrifugation was used to isolate peripheral blood mononuclear cells from blood. Broad study findings and their caveats: Whether the expanded NKG2C-expressing T cell clones were specific for HCMV antigens was left unclear. Those dominant clonotypes were again the most abundant among CD3+CD56-NKG2C+ cells in a handful of donors, at about 25-60.1%. In over five donors, the dominant CD3+CD56+NKG2C+ clonotypes were among the top 10 CD8+ clonotypes and accounted for about 1.0-7.5% of CD8+ T cells.

Inclusive of the bounding cysteine and phenylalanine, the CDR3 is 11 residues long. No coding sequence is recorded. Taken from the germline V gene, the CDR1 and CDR2 loops are MDHEN and SYDVKM. Sequenced using an Illumina HiSeq 2000. TCR beta cDNA libraries were prepared using 5'RACE template switching, which introduced a universal primer site and unique molecular identifiers. Priming for cDNA synthesis came from the TCR beta constant segment, and two successive PCR amplification steps followed. As for how the authors treated the data: MIGEC was used to demultiplex reads and group reads by UMI, and MiTCR was used to assemble and quantify clonotypes. Only TCR cDNA sequences supported by at least two reads were kept to exclude erroneous sequences. The tcR package was used for downstream repertoire analysis, and clonotypes were matched between fractions using CDR3 nucleotide sequence together with V segment. VDJmatch was used to annotate antigen specificity against VDJdb, with one amino acid substitution in CDR3 allowed. With the reads reprocessed by TCRdb, a single entry stands for each CDR3 protein sequence and no DNA is reported. These V and J calls are TCRdb output, not the study's own analysis. The sample's clone listing holds about 370,000 distinct CDR3 sequences. The ten largest make up about 10% of the sample.

As regards this clonotype: This clone's antigen is unknown.

Sequencing input: blood T cells: a sorted CD56 or NKG2C T cell subset, CD4+ or CD8+ T cells, or bulk PBMC T cells (not recorded which). The sequence links TRBV28 to TRBJ2-7. This TCR was sampled from a woman aged 45 to 65 in good health. Donor details come from another sample of the same person, matched by shared clones. The CDR3 amino acid sequence is: CASSSFYEQYF.